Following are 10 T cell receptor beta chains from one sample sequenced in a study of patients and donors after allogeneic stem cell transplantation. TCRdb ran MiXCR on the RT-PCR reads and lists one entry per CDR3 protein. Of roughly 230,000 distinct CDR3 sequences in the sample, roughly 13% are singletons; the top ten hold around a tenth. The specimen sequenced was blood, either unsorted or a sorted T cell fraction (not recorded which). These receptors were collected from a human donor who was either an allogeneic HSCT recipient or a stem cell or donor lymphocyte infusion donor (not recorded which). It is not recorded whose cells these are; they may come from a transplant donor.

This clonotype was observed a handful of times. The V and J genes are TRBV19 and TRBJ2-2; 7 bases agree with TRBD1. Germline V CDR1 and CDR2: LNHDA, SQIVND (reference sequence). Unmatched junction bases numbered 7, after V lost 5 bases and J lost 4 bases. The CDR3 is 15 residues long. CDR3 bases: TGTGCCAGTAGTTCAGGACAGGCCTTCACCGGGGAGCTGTTTTTT. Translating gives CASSSGQAFTGELFF.

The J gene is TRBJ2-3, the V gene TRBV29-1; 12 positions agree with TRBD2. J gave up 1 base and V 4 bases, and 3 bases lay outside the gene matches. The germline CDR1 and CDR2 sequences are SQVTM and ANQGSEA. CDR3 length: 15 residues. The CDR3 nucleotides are TGCAGCGTTGTGACTAGCGGGGGCCGCACAGATACGCAGTATTTT. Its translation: CSVVTSGGRTDTQYF.

CDR3 sequence reads: CSVVIGGSRGNQPQHF. As DNA, the CDR3 is TGCAGCGTTGTAATCGGGGGGAGCAGGGGGAATCAGCCCCAGCATTTT. The chain has TRBV29-1 and TRBJ1-5; 7 bases map to TRBD1. Germline V gene data show CDR1 as SQVTM and CDR2 as ANQGSEA. The CDR3 sequence is 16 residues long. With 4 bases clipped from V and 4 bases from J, the junction kept 13 bases outside the gene matches.

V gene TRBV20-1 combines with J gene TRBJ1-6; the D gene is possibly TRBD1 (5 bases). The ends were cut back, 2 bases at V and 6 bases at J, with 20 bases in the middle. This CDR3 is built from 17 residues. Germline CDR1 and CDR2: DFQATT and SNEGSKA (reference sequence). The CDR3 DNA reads TGCAGTGCTAGACAAACCCTAACCGGGACGGGTAATTCACCCCTCCACTTT. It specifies CSARQTLTGTGNSPLHF.

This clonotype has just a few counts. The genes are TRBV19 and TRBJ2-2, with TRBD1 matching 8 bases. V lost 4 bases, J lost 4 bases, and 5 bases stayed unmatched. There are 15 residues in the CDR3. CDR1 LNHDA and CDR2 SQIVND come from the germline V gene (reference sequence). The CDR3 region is CASSRSGGITGELFF. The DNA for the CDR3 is TGTGCCAGTAGTAGGTCAGGGGGCATCACCGGGGAGCTGTTTTTT.

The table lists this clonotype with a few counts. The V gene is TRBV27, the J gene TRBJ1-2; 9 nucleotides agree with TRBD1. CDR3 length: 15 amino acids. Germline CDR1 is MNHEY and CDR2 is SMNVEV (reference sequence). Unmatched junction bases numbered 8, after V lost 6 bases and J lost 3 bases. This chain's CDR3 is CASSTPGQGDYGYTF. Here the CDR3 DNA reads TGTGCCAGCAGCACCCCGGGACAGGGTGACTATGGCTACACCTTC.

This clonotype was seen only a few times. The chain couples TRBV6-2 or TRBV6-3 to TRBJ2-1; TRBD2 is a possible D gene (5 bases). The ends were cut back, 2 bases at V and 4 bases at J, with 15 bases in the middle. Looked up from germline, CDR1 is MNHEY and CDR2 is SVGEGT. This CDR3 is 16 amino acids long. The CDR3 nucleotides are TGTGCCAGCAGTTACCTCGGGGAGCCTCCGTACAATGAGCAGTTCTTC. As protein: CASSYLGEPPYNEQFF.

CDR3 nucleotides: TGCGCCAGCAGCCTACAGGGGTTCGGCGCTGAAGCTTTCTTT. The encoded protein is CASSLQGFGAEAFF. The rearrangement uses TRBV5-1 and TRBJ1-1; TRBD1 matches at 7 bases. Germline values: CDR1 SGHRS, CDR2 YFSETQ. J was trimmed by 6 bases and V by 4 bases; bases with no gene match: 9. The CDR3 is made up of 14 amino acids.

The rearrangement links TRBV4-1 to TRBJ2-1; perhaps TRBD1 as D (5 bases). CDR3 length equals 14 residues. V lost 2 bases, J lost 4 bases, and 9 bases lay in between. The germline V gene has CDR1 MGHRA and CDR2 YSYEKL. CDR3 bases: TGCGCCAGCAGCCAAACGACAGATTACAATGAGCAGTTCTTC. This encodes CASSQTTDYNEQFF.

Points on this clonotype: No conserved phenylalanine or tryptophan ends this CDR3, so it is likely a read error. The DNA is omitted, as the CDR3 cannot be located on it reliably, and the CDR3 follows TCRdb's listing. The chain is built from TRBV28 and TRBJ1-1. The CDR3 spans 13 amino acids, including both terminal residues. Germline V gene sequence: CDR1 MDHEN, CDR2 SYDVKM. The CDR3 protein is CASSLVRVNEAFS.